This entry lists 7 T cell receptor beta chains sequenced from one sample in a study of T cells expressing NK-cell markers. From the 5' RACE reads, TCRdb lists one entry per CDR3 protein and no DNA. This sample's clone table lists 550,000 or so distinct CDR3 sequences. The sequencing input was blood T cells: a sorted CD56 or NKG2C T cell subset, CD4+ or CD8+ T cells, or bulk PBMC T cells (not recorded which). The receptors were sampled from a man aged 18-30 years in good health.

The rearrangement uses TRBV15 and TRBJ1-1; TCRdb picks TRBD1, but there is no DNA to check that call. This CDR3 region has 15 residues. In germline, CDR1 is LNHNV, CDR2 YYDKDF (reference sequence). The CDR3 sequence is CATSREVRGNTEAFF.

CDR3 protein: CSVEDLAGGYEQYF. The chain recombines TRBV29-1 with TRBJ2-7; TCRdb's D call of TRBD2 is untestable without DNA. Germline CDR1 and CDR2: SQVTM and ANQGSEA. The CDR3 spans 14 residues.

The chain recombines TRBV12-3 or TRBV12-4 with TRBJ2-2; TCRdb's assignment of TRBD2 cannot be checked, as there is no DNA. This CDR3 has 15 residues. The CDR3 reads CASSLLSGATGELFF.

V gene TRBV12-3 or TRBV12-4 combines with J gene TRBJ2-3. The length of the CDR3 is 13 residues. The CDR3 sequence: CASRYGVTDTQYF.

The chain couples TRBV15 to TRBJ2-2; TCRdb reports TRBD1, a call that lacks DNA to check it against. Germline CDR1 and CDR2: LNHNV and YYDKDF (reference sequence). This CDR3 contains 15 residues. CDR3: CATSIDREDTGELFF.

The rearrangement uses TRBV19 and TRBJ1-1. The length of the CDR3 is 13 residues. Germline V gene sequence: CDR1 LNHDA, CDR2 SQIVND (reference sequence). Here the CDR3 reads CATALVQNTEAFF.

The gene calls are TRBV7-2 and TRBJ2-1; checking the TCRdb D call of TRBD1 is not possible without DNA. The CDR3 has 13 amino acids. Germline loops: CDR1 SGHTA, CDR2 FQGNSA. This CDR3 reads CASGKDRYNEQFF.